The clone carrying this T cell receptor beta chain has just one count. The source of the sample is a study of cytomegalovirus exposure and HLA in healthy donors. Across the whole study: When 350 to 500 donors were genotyped, about 80% of them were found to fall in the Caucasian-associated ancestry cluster.

All donors participated as healthy donors of bone marrow. V was cut by 2 bases and J by 6 bases, with 17 bases left in between. CDR3 size: 16 residues. The germline CDR1 and CDR2 sequences are SGHVS and FNYEAQ. The PCR ran on 60 Vbeta and 13 Jbeta primers. Sequenced by immunoSEQ multiplex PCR; TCRdb stores in-frame clones only, minus some. The sample includes 150,000 to 200,000 clones, approximately 67% seen only once; the top ten take under 3%. The receptor comes from a middle-aged man in good health and CMV-seronegative. Sequencing input: PBMCs. The chain combines TRBV7-6 with TRBJ2-1; D may be TRBD1 (6 bases). The CDR3 DNA sequence: TGTGCCAGCAGCTTATCCAGGGGAAGAGGAGGCAATGAGCAGTTCTTC. Amino acids: CASSLSRGRGGNEQFF.